Each of the 12 T cell receptor beta chains below was sequenced from the same sample in a study of radiotherapy plus CTLA-4 blockade in lung cancer. Sequencing was performed with immunoSEQ multiplex PCR; in TCRdb, only in-frame clones are kept and a portion is missing. The sample yields about 86,000 clones, around four fifths seen once. Sequences were derived from peripheral blood, sampled from a patient treated with radiotherapy plus ipilimumab. These receptors originate from a human donor with non-small cell lung cancer who had stable disease on radiotherapy plus ipilimumab.

The chain has TRBV11-1 and TRBJ2-6; 8 bases map to TRBD1. The CDR3 consists of 19 residues. Trimming removed 5 bases from V and 3 bases from J; junction bases left unmatched: 15. Germline assignment: CDR1 SGHAT and CDR2 FQDESV (reference sequence). The CDR3 DNA sequence: TGTGCCAGCAGCATACGTTTAGCAGGGGGCGTAAGTGGGGCCAACGTCCTGACTTTC. Translated: CASSIRLAGGVSGANVLTF. The full variable domain, completed using reference TRBV11-1 and TRBJ2-6, is EAEVAQSPRYKITEKSQAVAFWCDPISGHATLYWYRQILGQGPELLVQFQDESVVDDSQLPKDRFSAERLKGVDSTLKIQPAELGDSAMYLCASSIRLAGGVSGANVLTFGAGSRLTVL.

The chain carries TRBV27 and TRBJ1-4; unclear D gene. This CDR3 is built from 12 residues. CDR1 and CDR2 from the germline V gene are MNHEY and SMNVEV (reference sequence). The V gene lost 5 bases and the J gene lost 14 bases, with 15 bases spanning the gap. Here the CDR3 DNA reads TGTGCCAGCAGTAGCGGTGGGGAGAAGCTGTTTTTT. Its translation: CASSSGGEKLFF.

The chain couples TRBV27 to TRBJ1-2; the D is unclear. The CDR3 is made up of 12 amino acids. Germline CDR1 reads MNHEY; CDR2 reads SMNVEV (reference sequence). V was trimmed by 5 bases and J by 8 bases, leaving 12 bases between them. In DNA, the CDR3 is TGTGCCAGCAGTCCCGGGGTGGGCGGCTACACCTTC. Its translation: CASSPGVGGYTF.

The chain employs TRBV14 and TRBJ1-1; D gene ambiguous. V lost 3 bases and J 4 bases, leaving 9 bases between the germline ends. CDR3 length equals 13 residues. In germline, CDR1 is SGHDN, CDR2 FVKESK. In DNA, the CDR3 is TGTGCCAGCAGCCAGGTGATTGGCACTGAAGCTTTCTTT. It encodes CASSQVIGTEAFF.

The V gene is TRBV11-2, the J gene TRBJ2-7; the D is unclear. Germline CDR1 reads SGHAT; CDR2 reads FQNNGV. Trimming removed 5 bases at V and 6 bases at J, with 8 bases between. The CDR3 has 11 residues. CDR3 region: CASSPRSEQYF. In DNA, the CDR3 is TGTGCCAGCAGCCCCAGAAGCGAGCAGTACTTC.

The gene calls are TRBV25-1 and TRBJ2-7; weak D call: TRBD1 (6 bases). Germline values: CDR1 MGHDK, CDR2 SYGVNS. This CDR3 is 12 amino acids long. The germline V and J ends were trimmed by 4 bases and 3 bases, with 7 bases remaining between them. The DNA of the CDR3 is TGTGCCAGCAGTGTACAGGGCTACGAGCAGTACTTC. This gives the protein CASSVQGYEQYF.

The V and J genes are TRBV7-3 and TRBJ1-2; D gene uncertain. CDR3 length equals 13 residues. Deletions cut 4 bases from V and 2 bases from J, with 8 bases between. Germline-derived CDR1 and CDR2 are SGHTA and FQGTGA. CDR3 coding DNA: TGTGCCAGCAGCTCCGGACGGAACTATGGCTACACCTTC. Protein: CASSSGRNYGYTF.

The V and J genes are TRBV7-9 and TRBJ1-5; 7 bases match TRBD1. The junction had 5 bases not matched to a gene; V was cut back by 5 bases and J by 10 bases. This CDR3 spans 12 amino acids. Germline V gene lookup returns CDR1 SEHNR and CDR2 FQNEAQ (reference sequence). The CDR3 loop is CASSRSGGPQHF. DNA for the CDR3: TGTGCCAGCAGCCGTTCAGGGGGACCCCAGCATTTT.

The genes are TRBV13 and TRBJ2-5; D is perhaps TRBD1 (6 bases). CDR3 length equals 14 residues. V shed 4 bases and J shed 2 bases, with 11 bases lying between them. Germline V gene sequence: CDR1 PRHDT, CDR2 FYEKMQ (reference sequence). The CDR3 protein is CASSSSDRQETQYF. The CDR3 DNA reads as TGTGCCAGCAGCTCCTCGGACAGACAAGAGACCCAGTACTTC.

The CDR3 coding sequence is TGTGCCAGCAGTGGGGGCACACTGTACGAGCAGTACTTC. Translated, it gives CASSGGTLYEQYF. J is TRBJ2-7 and V is TRBV27; TRBD1 might be the D (6 bases). CDR3 length: 13 residues. Germline V gene data show CDR1 as MNHEY and CDR2 as SMNVEV (reference sequence). Trimming removed 5 bases at V and 4 bases at J, with 12 bases between.

This rearrangement joins TRBV9 to TRBJ1-4; 8 bases align to TRBD1. Germline lookup yields CDR1 SGDLS and CDR2 YYNGEE. Germline trimming cut 4 bases from V and 6 bases from J; bases unmatched to any gene: 8. The length of the CDR3 is 15 residues. The CDR3 protein is CASSTSGGDDEKLFF. The CDR3 DNA is TGTGCCAGCAGCACCTCAGGGGGCGATGATGAAAAACTGTTTTTT.

The chain carries TRBV5-1 and TRBJ1-3; 7 bases map to TRBD1. Germline loops: CDR1 SGHRS, CDR2 YFSETQ. CDR3 size: 16 residues. Trimming cost V 4 bases and J 1 base; bases outside gene matches: 8. The CDR3 DNA sequence: TGCGCCAGCAGCAATTCAAGACAGGGTTCTGGAAACACCATATATTTT. It encodes CASSNSRQGSGNTIYF.